This entry is about one T cell receptor (beta chain). Sequencing used immunoSEQ multiplex PCR; TCRdb keeps in-frame clones, though not all of them. The data contain 200,000 or so clones, around four fifths of them singletons. The data were obtained in a study of blood T cell repertoires in COVID-19. Enrolment of Seattle patients took place during active infection, and they were followed longitudinally. Trimming pared 0 bases from V and 0 bases from J, leaving 6 bases between. This CDR3 is built from 15 residues. Germline values: CDR1 MRHNA, CDR2 SNTAGT. Sequences were obtained from peripheral blood. The chain couples TRBV6-4 to TRBJ2-1; D is unclear. This receptor was identified in a man between 60 and 70 years old with COVID-19, enrolled during active disease. The DNA for the CDR3 is TGTGCCAGCAGTGACTCTTGGAGCTCCTACAATGAGCAGTTCTTC. Amino acid sequence: CASSDSWSSYNEQFF.